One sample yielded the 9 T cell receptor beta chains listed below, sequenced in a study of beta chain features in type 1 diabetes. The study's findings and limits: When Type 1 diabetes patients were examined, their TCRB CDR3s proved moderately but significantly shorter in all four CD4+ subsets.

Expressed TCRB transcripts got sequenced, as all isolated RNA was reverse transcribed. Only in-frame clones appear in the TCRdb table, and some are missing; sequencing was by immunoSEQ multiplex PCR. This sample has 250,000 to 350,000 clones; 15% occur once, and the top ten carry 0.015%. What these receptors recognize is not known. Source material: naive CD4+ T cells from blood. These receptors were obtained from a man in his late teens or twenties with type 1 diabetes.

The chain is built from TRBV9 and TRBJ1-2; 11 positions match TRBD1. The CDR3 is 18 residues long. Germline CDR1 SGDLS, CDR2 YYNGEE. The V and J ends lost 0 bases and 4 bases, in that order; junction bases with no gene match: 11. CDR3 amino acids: CASSVGMDRGRVGYGYTF. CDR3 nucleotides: TGTGCCAGCAGCGTAGGGATGGACAGGGGGCGAGTAGGCTATGGCTACACCTTC.

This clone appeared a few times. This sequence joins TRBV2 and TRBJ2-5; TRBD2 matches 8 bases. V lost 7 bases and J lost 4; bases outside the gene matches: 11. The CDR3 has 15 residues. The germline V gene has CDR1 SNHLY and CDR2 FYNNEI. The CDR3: CASTKEAGVAETQYF. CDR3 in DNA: TGTGCCAGCACCAAAGAAGCGGGAGTCGCAGAGACCCAGTACTTC.

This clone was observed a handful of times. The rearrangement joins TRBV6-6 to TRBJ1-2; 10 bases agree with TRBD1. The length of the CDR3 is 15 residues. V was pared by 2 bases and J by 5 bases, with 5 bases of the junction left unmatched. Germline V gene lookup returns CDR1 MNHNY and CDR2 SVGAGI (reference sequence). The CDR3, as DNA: TGTGCCAGCAGTTACCCTGGGACAGGGGAGTATGGCTACACCTTC. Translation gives CASSYPGTGEYGYTF.

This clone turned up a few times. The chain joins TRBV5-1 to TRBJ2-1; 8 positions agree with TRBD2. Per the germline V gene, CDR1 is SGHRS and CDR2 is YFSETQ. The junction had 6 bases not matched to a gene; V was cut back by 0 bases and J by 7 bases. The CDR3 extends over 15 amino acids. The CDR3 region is CASSLGGTSSNEQFF. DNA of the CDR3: TGCGCCAGCAGCTTGGGCGGGACTAGTTCGAATGAGCAGTTCTTC.

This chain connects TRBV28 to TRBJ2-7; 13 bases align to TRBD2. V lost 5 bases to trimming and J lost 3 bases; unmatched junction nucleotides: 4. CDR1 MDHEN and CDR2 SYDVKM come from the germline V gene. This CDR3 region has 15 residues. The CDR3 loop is CASSTRTSGSYEQYF. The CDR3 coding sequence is TGTGCCAGCAGTACCCGGACTAGCGGGAGCTACGAGCAGTACTTC. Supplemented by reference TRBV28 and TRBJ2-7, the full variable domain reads DVKVTQSSRYLVKRTGEKVFLECVQDMDHENMFWYRQDPGLGLRLIYFSYDVKMKEKGDIPEGYSVSREKKERFSLILESASTNQTSMYLCASSTRTSGSYEQYFGPGTRLTVT.

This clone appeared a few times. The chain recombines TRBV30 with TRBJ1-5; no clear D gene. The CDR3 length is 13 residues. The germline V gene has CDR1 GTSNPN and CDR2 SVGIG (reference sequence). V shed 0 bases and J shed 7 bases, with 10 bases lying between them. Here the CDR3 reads CAWSVAGEQPQHF. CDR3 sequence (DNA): TGTGCCTGGAGTGTAGCAGGTGAACAGCCCCAGCATTTT.

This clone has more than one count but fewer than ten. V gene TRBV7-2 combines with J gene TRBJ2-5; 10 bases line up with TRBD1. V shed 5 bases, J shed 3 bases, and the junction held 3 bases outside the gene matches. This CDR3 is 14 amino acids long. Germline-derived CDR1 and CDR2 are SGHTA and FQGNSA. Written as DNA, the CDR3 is TGTGCCAGCAGCCGACAGGGGGCGAAAGAGACCCAGTACTTC. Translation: CASSRQGAKETQYF. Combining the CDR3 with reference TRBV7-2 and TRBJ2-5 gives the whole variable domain GAGVSQSPSNKVTEKGKDVELRCDPISGHTALYWYRQSLGQGLEFLIYFQGNSAPDKSGLPSDRFSAERTGGSVSTLTIQRTQQEDSAVYLCASSRQGAKETQYFGPGTRLLVL.

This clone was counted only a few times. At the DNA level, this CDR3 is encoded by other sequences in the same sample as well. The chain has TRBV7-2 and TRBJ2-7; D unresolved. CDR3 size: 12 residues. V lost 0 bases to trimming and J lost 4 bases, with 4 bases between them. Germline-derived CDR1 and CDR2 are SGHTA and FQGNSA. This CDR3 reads CASSLAAYEQYF. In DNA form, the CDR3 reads TGTGCCAGCAGCTTAGCAGCTTACGAGCAGTACTTC. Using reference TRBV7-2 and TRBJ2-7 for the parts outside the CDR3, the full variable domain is GAGVSQSPSNKVTEKGKDVELRCDPISGHTALYWYRQSLGQGLEFLIYFQGNSAPDKSGLPSDRFSAERTGGSVSTLTIQRTQQEDSAVYLCASSLAAYEQYFGPGTRLTVT.

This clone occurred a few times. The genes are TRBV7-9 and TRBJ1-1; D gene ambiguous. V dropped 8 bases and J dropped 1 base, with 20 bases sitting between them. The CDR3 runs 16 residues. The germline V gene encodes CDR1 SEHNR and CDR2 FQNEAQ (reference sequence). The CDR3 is CASQPVPAAGNTEAFF. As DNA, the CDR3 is TGTGCCAGCCAGCCCGTCCCTGCCGCGGGGAACACTGAAGCTTTCTTT.